These T cell receptor beta chains were read from a single sample in a study of blood T cell dynamics during melanoma immunotherapy. This table comes from immunoSEQ multiplex PCR, and its TCRdb copy is limited to in-frame clones, with some not included. The sample has around 10,000 clones, around 90% seen once; the top ten hold around 24%. The specimen was blood, collected from a patient treated with checkpoint blockade. Receptor source: a human donor with melanoma. Each CDR3 is given with its conserved first and last residue. A D gene is named only where the DNA matches it firmly. Not every row has a clone size; where given, it reads once, few, many or a size class.

d_call: NA
v_call: TRBV19
j_call: TRBJ2-5
clone_size: once
cdr3_nt: TGTGCCAGTAGTAACAGCTTTGGGACCCAGTACTTC
cdr3_aa: CASSNSFGTQYF

d_call: TRBD1
v_call: TRBV6-5
j_call: TRBJ1-6
clone_size: once
cdr3_nt: TGTGCCAGCAGTTACGAGGGGGCGCTTAGTTCACCCCTTCACTTT
cdr3_aa: CASSYEGALSSPLHF

d_call: NA
v_call: TRBV28
j_call: TRBJ1-1
clone_size: NA
cdr3_nt: TGTGCCAGCAGTCCCGGACCCGGCGAGAACACTGAAGCTTTCTTT
cdr3_aa: CASSPGPGENTEAFF

d_call: NA
v_call: TRBV10-3
j_call: TRBJ2-2
clone_size: NA
cdr3_nt: TGTGCCATCACCGGTGCGAACACCGGGGAGCTGTTTTTT
cdr3_aa: CAITGANTGELFF

d_call: TRBD2
v_call: TRBV5-1
j_call: TRBJ2-1
clone_size: NA
cdr3_nt: TGCGCCAGCAGCCCGCTAGCGGGGGACAATGAGCAGTTCTTC
cdr3_aa: CASSPLAGDNEQFF

d_call: NA
v_call: TRBV25-1
j_call: TRBJ1-4
clone_size: once
cdr3_nt: TGTGCCAGCAGCTCCGAGAGGCGGGAAAAACTGTTTTTT
cdr3_aa: CASSSERREKLFF

d_call: TRBD1
v_call: TRBV10-2
j_call: TRBJ1-2
clone_size: NA
cdr3_nt: TGCGCCAGCAGTCCGGGACAGATTAACTATGGCTACACCTTC
cdr3_aa: CASSPGQINYGYTF

d_call: NA
v_call: TRBV4-3
j_call: TRBJ2-7
clone_size: NA
cdr3_nt: TGCGCCAGCAGCCGGGGGACCGGTATTGAGTGGCCCGGGCAGTACTTC
cdr3_aa: CASSRGTGIEWPGQYF

d_call: NA
v_call: TRBV6-1
j_call: TRBJ1-5
clone_size: NA
cdr3_nt: TGTGCCAGCAGTGAAGCGGTTCAGGGGAGGCAGCCCCAGCATTTT
cdr3_aa: CASSEAVQGRQPQHF

d_call: NA
v_call: TRBV6-1
j_call: TRBJ2-4
clone_size: once
cdr3_nt: TGTGCCAGCAGCGCGCAGCAGGGATTCCAGTACTTC
cdr3_aa: CASSAQQGFQYF

d_call: TRBD2
v_call: TRBV15
j_call: TRBJ2-3
clone_size: NA
cdr3_nt: TGTGCCACCAGCAGAGCGGGAGGTGGGTCAGATACGCAGTATTTT
cdr3_aa: CATSRAGGGSDTQYF

d_call: NA
v_call: TRBV29-1
j_call: TRBJ1-1
clone_size: NA
cdr3_nt: TGCAGCGTGGCCCCTCGCGGGGGGGTAGGTAGCCCTGAAGCTTTCTTT
cdr3_aa: CSVAPRGGVGSPEAFF

d_call: NA
v_call: TRBV5-5
j_call: TRBJ2-7
clone_size: NA
cdr3_nt: TGTGCCAGCAGCTTGGCCGTTGGGAACTCCTACGAGCAGTACTTC
cdr3_aa: CASSLAVGNSYEQYF

d_call: NA
v_call: TRBV5-1
j_call: TRBJ2-3
clone_size: NA
cdr3_nt: TGCGCCAGCAGCCCATGGACACGCACAGATACGCAGTATTTT
cdr3_aa: CASSPWTRTDTQYF

d_call: NA
v_call: TRBV4-1
j_call: TRBJ2-2
clone_size: NA
cdr3_nt: TGCGCCAGCAGCCAAGATACCCTAGCTTGGTCCGGGGAGCTGTTTTTT
cdr3_aa: CASSQDTLAWSGELFF

d_call: TRBD2
v_call: TRBV7-8
j_call: TRBJ2-7
clone_size: NA
cdr3_nt: TGTGCCAGCAGCCCCAGGGCGGGGGACGAGTACGAGCAGTACTTC
cdr3_aa: CASSPRAGDEYEQYF

d_call: NA
v_call: TRBV9
j_call: TRBJ2-1
clone_size: NA
cdr3_nt: TGTGCCAGCAGCGCCCGAGGGGTCAGGGTTTACAATGAGCAGTTCTTC
cdr3_aa: CASSARGVRVYNEQFF

d_call: NA
v_call: TRBV19
j_call: TRBJ1-5
clone_size: few
cdr3_nt: TGTGCCAGTAGACCGGGGTGGGGCAATCAGCCCCAGCATTTT
cdr3_aa: CASRPGWGNQPQHF

d_call: TRBD2
v_call: TRBV18
j_call: TRBJ2-1
clone_size: NA
cdr3_nt: TGTGCCAGCTCAAATAGCGGGAACTCCTACAATGAGCAGTTCTTC
cdr3_aa: CASSNSGNSYNEQFF

d_call: NA
v_call: TRBV6-6
j_call: TRBJ2-1
clone_size: NA
cdr3_nt: TGTGCCAGCAGTTACGGCGGGACGGCCAATGAGCAGTTCTTC
cdr3_aa: CASSYGGTANEQFF

d_call: NA
v_call: TRBV19
j_call: TRBJ1-5
clone_size: NA
cdr3_nt: TGTGCCAGTAGTATAGGGGGGGGGCTCGGTAGTCAGCCCCAGCATTTT
cdr3_aa: CASSIGGGLGSQPQHF

d_call: TRBD2
v_call: TRBV7-2
j_call: TRBJ2-1
clone_size: once
cdr3_nt: TGTGCCAGCAGCTTACGGCGGGAGGATTACAATGAGCAGTTCTTC
cdr3_aa: CASSLRREDYNEQFF

d_call: TRBD1
v_call: TRBV7-6
j_call: TRBJ1-1
clone_size: NA
cdr3_nt: TGTGCCAGCAGCCCCCGACAGGGACTGAACACTGAAGCTTTCTTT
cdr3_aa: CASSPRQGLNTEAFF

d_call: NA
v_call: TRBV28
j_call: TRBJ2-2
clone_size: NA
cdr3_nt: TGTGCCAGCAACCAGGGTGCCGGGGAGCTGTTTTTT
cdr3_aa: CASNQGAGELFF

d_call: NA
v_call: TRBV5-1
j_call: TRBJ2-2
clone_size: once
cdr3_nt: TGCGCCAGCAGCCCATTAGTGGGGTCCGTAGCCACCGGGGAGCTGTTTTTT
cdr3_aa: CASSPLVGSVATGELFF

d_call: NA
v_call: TRBV11-2
j_call: TRBJ1-2
clone_size: NA
cdr3_nt: TGTGCCACCGGAGATAACTATGGCTACACCTTC
cdr3_aa: CATGDNYGYTF

d_call: NA
v_call: TRBV29-1
j_call: TRBJ1-1
clone_size: once
cdr3_nt: TGCAGCGTTGAAGTGACGCATGGCCGTGGCACTGAAGCTTTCTTT
cdr3_aa: CSVEVTHGRGTEAFF

d_call: NA
v_call: TRBV7-9
j_call: TRBJ2-7
clone_size: NA
cdr3_nt: TGTGCCAGCAGCTTAGGGGCAGGGCCCTCCTACGAGCAGTACTTC
cdr3_aa: CASSLGAGPSYEQYF

d_call: NA
v_call: TRBV28
j_call: TRBJ2-7
clone_size: NA
cdr3_nt: TGTGCCAGCAGCCACCGGCACAGGGACTACGAGCAGTACTTC
cdr3_aa: CASSHRHRDYEQYF

d_call: NA
v_call: TRBV2
j_call: TRBJ2-7
clone_size: NA
cdr3_nt: TGTGCCAGCAGTGTTGGGACGGCCAGGGTCGAGCAGTACTTC
cdr3_aa: CASSVGTARVEQYF

d_call: NA
v_call: TRBV5-5
j_call: TRBJ1-5
clone_size: NA
cdr3_nt: TGTGCCAGCAGCCGGGCGGGAAATCAGCCCCAGCATTTT
cdr3_aa: CASSRAGNQPQHF

d_call: TRBD2
v_call: TRBV5-1
j_call: TRBJ2-7
clone_size: NA
cdr3_nt: TGCGCCAGCAGCACGCGCGGGAGCGTGTACGAGCAGTACTTC
cdr3_aa: CASSTRGSVYEQYF

d_call: NA
v_call: TRBV27
j_call: TRBJ2-7
clone_size: NA
cdr3_nt: TGTGCCAGCAGTTATAGGACCTCCTACGAGCAGTACTTC
cdr3_aa: CASSYRTSYEQYF

d_call: NA
v_call: TRBV6-5
j_call: TRBJ1-6
clone_size: NA
cdr3_nt: TGTGCCAGCAGTTCTATAAGGGGATCACCCCTCCACTTT
cdr3_aa: CASSSIRGSPLHF

d_call: TRBD1
v_call: TRBV28
j_call: TRBJ2-7
clone_size: NA
cdr3_nt: TGTGCCAGCAGCCAGGGGGCCCCCTACGAGCAGTACTTC
cdr3_aa: CASSQGAPYEQYF

d_call: NA
v_call: TRBV9
j_call: TRBJ2-1
clone_size: NA
cdr3_nt: TGTGCCAGCAGCAATTGGGGGTATAATGAGCAGTTCTTC
cdr3_aa: CASSNWGYNEQFF

d_call: NA
v_call: TRBV6-1
j_call: TRBJ2-6
clone_size: NA
cdr3_nt: TGTGCCAGCAGTGAAGCGATGCCCCACTCTGGGGCCAACGTCCTGACTTTC
cdr3_aa: CASSEAMPHSGANVLTF

d_call: TRBD1
v_call: TRBV7-9
j_call: TRBJ1-2
clone_size: NA
cdr3_nt: TGTGCCAGCAGACCCCCCGGGACAGGGGGCCATGGCTACACCTTC
cdr3_aa: CASRPPGTGGHGYTF

d_call: NA
v_call: TRBV9
j_call: TRBJ2-7
clone_size: NA
cdr3_nt: TGTGCCAGCAGCGTAGGGGTTAGCGCGAGCTACGAGCAGTACTTC
cdr3_aa: CASSVGVSASYEQYF

d_call: TRBD2
v_call: TRBV5-8
j_call: TRBJ2-7
clone_size: once
cdr3_nt: TGTGCCAGCAGCTTGGATCTAGCGGTGACCTACGAGCAGTACTTC
cdr3_aa: CASSLDLAVTYEQYF

d_call: NA
v_call: TRBV19
j_call: TRBJ2-7
clone_size: NA
cdr3_nt: TGTGCCAGTAGCCCTCAGGGGCGATCGGGCGAGCAGTACTTC
cdr3_aa: CASSPQGRSGEQYF

d_call: TRBD1
v_call: TRBV6-4
j_call: TRBJ2-1
clone_size: NA
cdr3_nt: TGTGCCAGCACCCCACTTGAGGACAGGGAAAAAAGCTCCTACAATGAGCAGTTCTTC
cdr3_aa: CASTPLEDREKSSYNEQFF

d_call: TRBD2
v_call: TRBV28
j_call: TRBJ2-7
clone_size: NA
cdr3_nt: TGTGCCAGCAGTTTAGGTGGTCTAGCGGGAAAATACGAGCAGTACTTC
cdr3_aa: CASSLGGLAGKYEQYF

d_call: NA
v_call: TRBV18
j_call: TRBJ1-3
clone_size: NA
cdr3_nt: TGTGCCAGCTCACCGGGATGGGGAAACACCATATATTTT
cdr3_aa: CASSPGWGNTIYF

d_call: TRBD2
v_call: TRBV28
j_call: TRBJ2-1
clone_size: NA
cdr3_nt: TGTGCCAGCAGTTGGAGCGGGAACCTCAATGAGCAGTTCTTC
cdr3_aa: CASSWSGNLNEQFF

d_call: TRBD2
v_call: TRBV27
j_call: TRBJ2-3
clone_size: NA
cdr3_nt: TGTGCCAGCAGTATCCCGGGGGGGGCAGATACGCAGTATTTT
cdr3_aa: CASSIPGGADTQYF

d_call: NA
v_call: TRBV7-9
j_call: TRBJ1-4
clone_size: NA
cdr3_nt: TGTGCCAGCAGCACTCGACAGTCAACTAATGAAAAACTGTTTTTT
cdr3_aa: CASSTRQSTNEKLFF

d_call: TRBD2
v_call: TRBV7-8
j_call: TRBJ2-5
clone_size: NA
cdr3_nt: TGTGCCAGCAGCTTAGTGGGTAGCGGGAGTGGGGGGGAGACCCAGTACTTC
cdr3_aa: CASSLVGSGSGGETQYF

d_call: NA
v_call: TRBV11-1
j_call: TRBJ1-1
clone_size: once
cdr3_nt: TGTGCCAGCAGCCTCGACTCGAACACTGAAGCTTTCTTT
cdr3_aa: CASSLDSNTEAFF

d_call: TRBD2
v_call: TRBV6-1
j_call: TRBJ2-4
clone_size: NA
cdr3_nt: TGTGCCAGCAGTGGGGGTTGGTGGACTAGCGGGAGGAGGGGAAACATTCAGTACTTC
cdr3_aa: CASSGGWWTSGRRGNIQYF

d_call: TRBD1
v_call: TRBV15
j_call: TRBJ1-4
clone_size: once
cdr3_nt: TGTGCCACCAGCCCCAGGGGGTGGGGAATGGAAAAACTGTTTTTT
cdr3_aa: CATSPRGWGMEKLFF

d_call: TRBD1
v_call: TRBV2
j_call: TRBJ1-5
clone_size: NA
cdr3_nt: TGTGCCAGCAGTGAGTGGACAGGGGTCAATCAGCCCCAGCATTTT
cdr3_aa: CASSEWTGVNQPQHF

d_call: TRBD2
v_call: TRBV5-1
j_call: TRBJ2-5
clone_size: NA
cdr3_nt: TGCGCCAGCAGCCCCGGGCCGGGGGGGGAGACCCAGTACTTC
cdr3_aa: CASSPGPGGETQYF

d_call: TRBD2
v_call: TRBV6-5
j_call: TRBJ2-7
clone_size: NA
cdr3_nt: TGTGCCAGCAGCGAGCGGGAGCAAACCTACGAGCAGTACTTC
cdr3_aa: CASSEREQTYEQYF

d_call: TRBD1
v_call: TRBV7-8
j_call: TRBJ1-1
clone_size: NA
cdr3_nt: TGTGCCAGCAGCCCCCCGGACAGGGTGGGCACTGAAGCTTTCTTT
cdr3_aa: CASSPPDRVGTEAFF

d_call: NA
v_call: TRBV11-3
j_call: TRBJ2-1
clone_size: few
cdr3_nt: TGTGCCAGCAGCTCAGGGGCGGGAGCTCACTACAATGAGCAGTTCTTC
cdr3_aa: CASSSGAGAHYNEQFF

d_call: TRBD2
v_call: TRBV5-8
j_call: TRBJ2-1
clone_size: NA
cdr3_nt: TGTGCCAGCAGCCCCCAAGCGGGAGCCCCCTCCTACAATGAGCAGTTCTTC
cdr3_aa: CASSPQAGAPSYNEQFF